Following are 20 T cell receptor beta chains from one sample sequenced in a study of CXCR3-negative and CXCR3-positive naive CD8 T cells (dated by TCRdb to the late 2010s). What the study reported, not specific to this receptor: TRB CDR3s from CXCR3-positive naive cells showed higher hydrophobicity (lower Kidera factor 4), lower energy, and higher strength and volume indices than CXCR3-negative naive cells.

Sequencer: NextSeq 550. The Human TCR Profiling Kit (MiLaboratory) was used to prepare UMI-labeled 5' RACE TRB cDNA libraries. After the reads were reprocessed by TCRdb, one entry was made per CDR3 protein sequence, with no DNA. The table held for this sample gives tens of thousands of distinct CDR3 sequences. The top ten clones comprise around 0.7% of the sample. Their recognized antigens are unknown. The sequencing input was naive CXCR3+ CD8+ T cells from blood. The sample's cell subset or site label, decoded: CD45RO-CCR7+CD27+CD95- naive CD8+ T cells expressing CXCR3 (TNR3+). These receptor sequences come from a human donor in good health. Some clones in this sample may be carry-over from other donors' samples.

CDR3: CASGLDREAYSNQPQHF. The J gene is TRBJ1-5, the V gene TRBV28; with no DNA, the TCRdb D assignment of TRBD1 cannot be verified. The length of the CDR3 is 17 residues. Germline V gives CDR1 MDHEN, CDR2 SYDVKM.

The chain links TRBV30 to TRBJ2-7; absent DNA, TCRdb's TRBD1 call cannot be checked. The germline V gene encodes CDR1 GTSNPN and CDR2 SVGIG (reference sequence). This CDR3 has 14 residues. CDR3 in amino acids: CAWSPGHSSYEQYF.

This rearrangement joins TRBV30 to TRBJ2-5; the D call of TRBD2 rests on TCRdb alone, since no DNA is present to check it. The germline gives CDR1 GTSNPN, CDR2 SVGIG (reference sequence). This CDR3 is 15 amino acids long. The CDR3: CAWSVLSGAGETQYF.

The V gene is TRBV6-5, the J gene TRBJ2-7; TCRdb proposes TRBD2, but this gene call is untestable without DNA. This CDR3 region has 15 residues. CDR1 is MNHEY and CDR2 is SVGAGI in the germline V gene. Here the CDR3 reads CASRVLAGGNYEQYF.

The CDR3: CASSQDRGEWYNEQFF. The rearrangement joins TRBV4-2 to TRBJ2-1; TCRdb picks TRBD1, but there is no DNA to check that call. The CDR3 sequence is 16 residues long. The germline gives CDR1 LGHNA, CDR2 YNFKEQ.

The chain carries TRBV20-1 and TRBJ2-5; TCRdb's D call, TRBD2, is unchecked because there is no DNA. Germline V CDR1 and CDR2: DFQATT, SNEGSKA (reference sequence). This CDR3 spans 12 amino acids. The CDR3 is CSAKEVGETQYF.

The chain couples TRBV27 to TRBJ2-5. The CDR3 extends over 13 amino acids. Germline assignment: CDR1 MNHEY and CDR2 SMNVEV (reference sequence). This chain's CDR3 is CASSFQGPETQYF.

The chain links TRBV7-9 to TRBJ1-1; TCRdb indicates TRBD1, and absent DNA this call remains unverified. Germline assignment: CDR1 SEHNR and CDR2 FQNEAQ (reference sequence). The CDR3 spans 13 residues. CDR3 region: CASSKRQDTEAFF.

V gene TRBV28 combines with J gene TRBJ2-1; the D call of TRBD2 rests on TCRdb alone, since no DNA is present to check it. The CDR3 has 14 amino acids. CDR1 and CDR2 (germline): MDHEN, SYDVKM. This CDR3 reads CASSNLAVNNEQFF.

V gene TRBV4-3 combines with J gene TRBJ1-3. This CDR3 spans 15 amino acids. CDR1 and CDR2 (germline): LGHNA, YSLEER. CDR3 sequence: CASSQGSQPGNTIYF.

The rearrangement links TRBV7-2 to TRBJ2-7; TCRdb outputs TRBD1, but without DNA this stays unchecked. Germline V CDR1 and CDR2: SGHTA, FQGNSA. The CDR3 consists of 15 residues. The CDR3 loop is CASSLGGGQIYEQYF.

The chain combines TRBV29-1 with TRBJ2-1; there is no DNA to check the TCRdb D call of TRBD2. CDR1 is SQVTM and CDR2 is ANQGSEA in the germline V gene. The CDR3 extends over 14 amino acids. This chain's CDR3 is CSAGGTSGYNEQFF.

The chain combines TRBV14 with TRBJ1-1. Germline CDR1 SGHDN, CDR2 FVKESK. This CDR3 is built from 12 residues. CDR3 protein: CASSQEVDKAFF.

V gene TRBV7-2 combines with J gene TRBJ2-1; TCRdb indicates TRBD2, and absent DNA this call remains unverified. The CDR3 has 18 residues. The germline V gene has CDR1 SGHTA and CDR2 FQGNSA. CDR3 sequence: CASSSRTRMLVRGNEQFF.

This chain links TRBV7-2 with TRBJ1-2; TCRdb calls TRBD1, which cannot be checked without DNA. Germline loops: CDR1 SGHTA, CDR2 FQGNSA. This CDR3 has 13 residues. The CDR3 region is CASSFGTNYGYTF.

The chain carries TRBV6-5 and TRBJ2-2; as DNA is missing, the TRBD1 call by TCRdb cannot be tested. This CDR3 is built from 16 residues. The germline V gene has CDR1 MNHEY and CDR2 SVGAGI. Here the CDR3 reads CASSYSGTGRTGELFF.

The chain uses TRBV10-2 and TRBJ1-2. The length of the CDR3 is 13 residues. The germline CDR1 and CDR2 sequences are WSHSY and SAAADI. CDR3 amino acids: CASSDQPNYGYTF.

This chain joins TRBV14 and TRBJ2-7; the D call of TRBD1 rests on TCRdb alone, since no DNA is present to check it. This CDR3 spans 15 amino acids. Germline V gives CDR1 SGHDN, CDR2 FVKESK. The CDR3 sequence: CASSQVPDRGNEQYF. The entire variable domain, with the rest obtained from reference TRBV14 and TRBJ2-7, is as follows: EAGVTQFPSHSVIEKGQTVTLRCDPISGHDNLYWYRRVMGKEIKFLLHFVKESKQDESGMPNNRFLAERTGGTYSTLKVQPAELEDSGVYFCASSQVPDRGNEQYFGPGTRLTVT.

J is TRBJ2-7 and V is TRBV12-3 or TRBV12-4. The length of the CDR3 is 15 residues. CDR3 region: CASSLSGDGSYEQYF.

The rearrangement uses TRBV4-2 and TRBJ2-1. The germline V gene has CDR1 LGHNA and CDR2 YNFKEQ. The CDR3 is made up of 15 amino acids. The CDR3 is CASSQAGRAYNEQFF.